This T cell receptor (beta chain) originates from a study of blood T cell repertoires in COVID-19 (dated by TCRdb to the early 2020s). Notes on the research overall: The collaborator samples originated in the United States, Italy and Spain and spanned the acute and convalescent phases of COVID-19. A freely available public database, intended as a resource for researchers studying the immune response to SARS-CoV-2, is where the repertoires were released. Subjects who had been exposed to COVID-19, were actively infected with it, or had recovered from it provided the deeply sampled blood TCRbeta repertoires that made up the dataset. HLA class I and class II types, where available, came from metadata supplied by the sample provider rather than from assay-based typing. The sample metadata nearly always contained a de-identified subject ID, COVID-19 status, age in years and sex. Samples were obtained from the ongoing ImmuneRACE study (first 160 participants) and from some 1,300 subjects provided by 6 global collaborators. The material from the prospective study consisted of cDNA or gDNA derived from T cells, B-cell-depleted T cells, or PBMCs.

TCRbeta CDR3 regions were amplified from genomic DNA using the immunoSEQ Assay, a bias-controlled multiplex PCR. For the original study's pipeline: The number of nucleated cells in each sample was estimated by amplification of reference gene primers within the assay. Sequence reads were collapsed and filtered to measure the absolute abundance of every unique TCRbeta CDR3 rearrangement. For each sample, productive Simpson clonality was calculated by taking the square root of Simpson's diversity index across productive rearrangements. TCRdb stores this immuneACCESS table with in-frame sequences only. Part of the clones is absent; in the studies checked, under half of the shortfall reflects unresolved V genes, and no reason is known for the rest. V, J and clone size were drawn from that table, and D and trimming were deduced from the DNA. Recorded for this sample are under 350,000 clones; 70% to 90% of them occurred a single time. The top ten clones comprise roughly 4% of the sample.

On this clone itself: The antigen it binds to is not known. One base away there is no much larger clone; base qualities are not given.

Findings and caveats that apply to the study as a whole: The quantity of clinical and demographic metadata differed by source and by participant and was supplied without curation.

Collaborating institutions collected whole blood in K2EDTA tubes following their own protocols. Collaborator samples were shipped for TCRbeta analysis as frozen whole blood, isolated PBMCs, or DNA extracted from either sample type. The sequenced sample consisted of peripheral blood. The receptor comes from a young man with active or convalescent COVID-19.

The DNA is TGTGCCAGCTGGGACAGGGATGAAGTCCACGAGCAGTACTTC. It codes for CASWDRDEVHEQYF. Here the chain combines TRBV6-5 and TRBJ2-7; 9 bases in the junction line up with TRBD1. CDR3 length: 14 amino acids, cysteine to phenylalanine. The CDR3 DNA has 42 bases and is translated from base 1. CDR1 MNHEY and CDR2 SVGAGI are derived from the germline V gene. V loses 8 bases at its end and J loses 5 bases; junction bases beyond the gene matches: 10.